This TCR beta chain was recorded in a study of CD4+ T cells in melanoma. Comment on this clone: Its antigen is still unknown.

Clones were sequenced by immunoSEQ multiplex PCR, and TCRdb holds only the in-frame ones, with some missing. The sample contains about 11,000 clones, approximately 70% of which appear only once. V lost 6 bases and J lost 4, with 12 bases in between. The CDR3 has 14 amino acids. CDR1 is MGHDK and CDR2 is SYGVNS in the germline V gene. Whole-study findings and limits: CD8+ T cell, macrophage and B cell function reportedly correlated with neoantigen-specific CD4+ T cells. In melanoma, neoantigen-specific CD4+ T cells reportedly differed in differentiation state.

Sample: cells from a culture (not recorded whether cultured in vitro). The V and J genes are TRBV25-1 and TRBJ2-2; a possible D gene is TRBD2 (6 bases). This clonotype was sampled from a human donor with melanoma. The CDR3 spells CASREGRFTGELFF. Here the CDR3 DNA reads TGTGCCAGCAGGGAGGGGCGTTTCACCGGGGAGCTGTTTTTT.